The clone carrying this T cell receptor (beta chain) was seen ten or more times. Its antigen is not identified. In the ophthalmopathy cohort, Clinical Activity Score was at least 3, NOSPECS grade at least 4, and duration under 3 months. Researchers barred patients who had uncontrolled infection, other autoimmune disease, pregnancy or lactation. Diagnostic assessment was based on clinical symptoms, serum thyroxine and TRAb, thyroid ultrasound and orbital computed tomography. This specimen comes from a study of T cells in Graves' hyperthyroidism and ophthalmopathy. Study results and caveats: Ophthalmopathy was predicted by the model a median of about 6.7 months ahead of onset.

The V end lost 0 bases, the J end lost 8 bases, and 10 bases lay between the germline ends. The CDR3 loop spans 12 amino acids. Per germline, CDR1 DFQATT and CDR2 SNEGSKA (reference sequence). Authors of the study amplified TCR beta CDR3 regions from RNA transcripts. During a first-round RT-PCR of the TCR CDR3, the HTBI primer set was used. TCRdb fed the multiplex PCR reads into MiXCR, producing one record per CDR3 protein. The sample has some 580,000 distinct CDR3 sequences, more than 15% seen once. Sequences were obtained from blood. The genes are TRBV20-1 and TRBJ1-1; D ambiguous. This sequence originates from a middle-aged woman with Graves' ophthalmopathy. The CDR3 loop reads CSARDHGREAFF. CDR3 in DNA: TGCAGTGCTAGAGATCACGGCAGAGAAGCTTTCTTT.